The T cell receptor (beta chain) under discussion was sequenced for a study of blood T cell repertoires in COVID-19. Background on the study: Some COVID-19 samples were acute and others convalescent; all came from the United States, Italy and Spain. T cells, B-cell-depleted T cells, or PBMCs provided the cDNA or gDNA that served as material.

This CDR3 spans 14 amino acids. CDR1 is SNHLY and CDR2 is FYNNEI in the germline V gene. J lost 4 bases, V lost 8 bases, and 8 bases had no gene match. Authors' processing steps: Amplification of reference gene primers provided the estimated nucleated cell counts. The repertoire was sequenced with immunoSEQ multiplex PCR; TCRdb's copy has only in-frame clones and lacks some. The V and J calls and the clone size are those of that table, but D and trimming were determined from the DNA. The sample consists of about 69,000 clones, 86% of them appearing once. This rearrangement joins TRBV2 to TRBJ1-5; 7 bases are shared with TRBD1. The sequence was obtained from a man between 25 and 39 years old with acute or convalescent COVID-19. Material: peripheral blood. CDR3 region: CASAGNRGNQPQHF. The CDR3 coding sequence is TGTGCCAGCGCAGGAAACAGGGGAAATCAGCCCCAGCATTTT.